This T cell receptor (beta chain) was sequenced in a study of T cells after yellow fever vaccination. Germline V gene sequence: CDR1 SGHRS, CDR2 YFSETQ. This CDR3 is 14 amino acids long. Trimming took 1 base from V and 4 from J; bases not matched to a gene: 2. This clonotype was seen ten or more times. Its specificity is not known. Study conclusions and caveats: Clones that expanded after primary vaccination mostly reappeared after the booster (roughly 95% CD4, 70% to 90% CD8).

TCRdb processed the 5' RACE reads anew with MiXCR; each CDR3 protein has one entry. The data hold about 400,000 distinct CDR3 sequences, with roughly 6.1% observed a single time. This specimen consisted of PBMCs, obtained 5 days after the yellow fever booster vaccination. This sequence originates from a young man who received the YFV17D yellow fever vaccine. This chain joins TRBV5-1 and TRBJ2-1; 7 nucleotides line up with TRBD1. For the CDR3, the DNA is TGCGCCAGCAGCTTGACAGGGGATTACAATGAGCAGTTCTTC. Protein sequence: CASSLTGDYNEQFF.